This entry describes one T cell receptor (beta chain). Antigen unknown. Other DNA sequences in this sample translate to the same CDR3. CD4+ naive, central memory, regulatory and stem cell-like memory subsets were isolated by sorting on CD45RO/CCR7/CD25/CD127/CD95/CD27. This sample is drawn from a study of beta chain features in type 1 diabetes. Study observations and caveats: TCRB CDR3 length was moderately but significantly reduced in all four CD4+ subsets of Type 1 diabetes patients.

CDR3 length: 12 amino acids. Germline lookup yields CDR1 SGHTA and CDR2 FQGNSA. V lost 2 bases and J 5 bases, leaving 6 bases between the germline ends. cDNA synthesis used the whole RNA isolate, giving expressed TCRB sequences. The study sequenced naive, central memory and regulatory T cell samples to an average of around 3.4 million reads. The table came from immunoSEQ multiplex PCR; TCRdb's copy has only in-frame clones and leaves some out. The sample lists roughly 300,000 clones, around 9% occurring once. V is TRBV7-2 and J is TRBJ1-2, with D unresolved. This sequence originates from a man aged 25-45 years with type 1 diabetes. Sequenced input: central memory CD4+ T cells from blood. The CDR3, as DNA: TGTGCCAGCAGCTTACCAGGATATGGCTACACCTTC. Amino acids: CASSLPGYGYTF.